This TCR beta chain emerged from a study of control samples from healthy donors and cancer patients. In this sample, this clone turned up a few times. Some clones are missing from TCRdb's copy, which holds only in-frame ones; the method was immunoSEQ multiplex PCR. Of 98,000 or so clones listed, 70% to 85% are singletons. The sample consisted of blood. The sequence came from a man younger than 35 in good health.

The CDR3 reads CASSELGDYGYTF. The CDR3 nucleotides are TGTGCCAGCAGTGAACTAGGGGACTATGGCTACACCTTC. The chain has TRBV25-1 and TRBJ1-2, with D maybe TRBD1 (5 bases). CDR3 size: 13 residues. Per germline, CDR1 MGHDK and CDR2 SYGVNS. Trimming removed 2 bases at V and 3 bases at J, with 7 bases between.